The 20 T cell receptor beta chains below come from one sample, sequenced in a study of T cells in localized non-small cell lung cancer. Clones were sequenced by immunoSEQ multiplex PCR, and TCRdb holds only the in-frame ones, with some missing. Of tens of thousands of clones in the sample, about 88% are singletons; the top ten hold about 3.5%. Sample: peripheral blood, taken before any cancer treatment. These receptors were taken from a man aged 18 to 50 with stage I lung adenocarcinoma.

The chain couples TRBV19 to TRBJ1-1; D is ambiguous. CDR3 size: 11 residues. Germline CDR1 is LNHDA and CDR2 is SQIVND (reference sequence). V gave up 3 bases and J gave up 5 bases, with 4 bases separating them. The CDR3 is CASSIWTEAFF. CDR3 DNA sequence: TGTGCCAGTAGTATCTGGACTGAAGCTTTCTTT. The full variable domain, rest sourced from reference TRBV19 and TRBJ1-1, is DGGITQSPKYLFRKEGQNVTLSCEQNLNHDAMYWYRQDPGQGLRLIYYSQIVNDFQKGDIAEGYSVSREKKESFPLTVTSAQKNPTAFYLCASSIWTEAFFGQGTRLTVV.

The chain uses TRBV27 and TRBJ1-2, with D perhaps matching TRBD1 (5 bases). Germline V gene sequence: CDR1 MNHEY, CDR2 SMNVEV (reference sequence). V lost 6 bases, J lost 2 bases, and 10 bases lay in between. The CDR3 loop spans 13 amino acids. As DNA, the CDR3 is TGTGCCAGCAGCCGTGGGGCCAACTATGGCTACACCTTC. It translates to CASSRGANYGYTF.

The sample holds one count of this clone. This chain connects TRBV7-2 to TRBJ1-2; 9 nucleotides align to TRBD1. The CDR3 spans 14 residues. The J segment lost 5 bases and the V segment lost 6 bases, leaving 7 bases of the junction unmatched. Germline V gene lookup returns CDR1 SGHTA and CDR2 FQGNSA. The CDR3 sequence is CASRPTGGSYGYTF. The CDR3 DNA follows: TGTGCCAGCAGACCGACAGGGGGTAGTTATGGCTACACCTTC.

This chain uses TRBV11-2 with TRBJ2-5, with no clear D. The better agreement between TRBJ2-7 and the DNA end casts doubt on the J call. Looked up from germline, CDR1 is SGHAT and CDR2 is FQNNGV. This CDR3 contains 15 residues. The CDR3, as DNA: TGTGCCAGCAGTTCCTTAAGGCGGACCTCCTACGAGCAGTACTTC. This gives the protein CASSSLRRTSYEQYF.

The chain carries TRBV29-1 and TRBJ2-1; no clear D. The germline gives CDR1 SQVTM, CDR2 ANQGSEA. The CDR3 consists of 10 residues. Deletions cut 4 bases from V and 5 bases from J, with 3 bases between. The CDR3 sequence: CSVGNNEQFF. The CDR3 DNA is TGCAGCGTTGGAAACAATGAGCAGTTCTTC.

The chain joins TRBV5-1 to TRBJ2-7, with D uncertain. Germline loops: CDR1 SGHRS, CDR2 YFSETQ. V shed 0 bases and J shed 3 bases, with 4 bases lying between them. CDR3 length: 12 residues. The CDR3 reads CASSLDYYEQYF. In DNA form, the CDR3 reads TGCGCCAGCAGCTTGGATTACTACGAGCAGTACTTC.

This chain joins TRBV7-8 and TRBJ2-7, with D perhaps TRBD1 (6 bases). V was trimmed by 3 bases and J by 1 base, leaving 7 bases between them. CDR3 length equals 13 residues. Germline CDR1 SGHVS, CDR2 FQNEAQ. CDR3 DNA: TGTGCCAGCAGCTTTGACAGGTCCTACGAGCAGTACTTC. This gives the protein CASSFDRSYEQYF.

The chain recombines TRBV5-1 with TRBJ1-2; weak D call: TRBD1 (6 bases). Trimming removed 3 bases at V and 4 bases at J, with 16 bases between. Germline assignment: CDR1 SGHRS and CDR2 YFSETQ. The CDR3 has 15 residues. For the CDR3, the DNA is TGCGCCAGCAGCTCAGAACAGGGTTTTGGCTATGGCTACACCTTC. This translates into CASSSEQGFGYGYTF.

The chain uses TRBV6-5 and TRBJ2-2, with 8 bases lining up with TRBD2. Trimming cost V 7 bases and J 5 bases; bases outside gene matches: 9. Germline CDR1 reads MNHEY; CDR2 reads SVGAGI. There are 15 residues in the CDR3. The chain's CDR3 is CASTTGGGRTGELFF. Here the CDR3 DNA reads TGTGCCAGCACCACGGGGGGGGGCCGGACCGGGGAGCTGTTTTTT.

The chain has TRBV5-4 and TRBJ2-3; 7 bases agree with TRBD2. Germline V gene sequence: CDR1 SGHNT, CDR2 YYREEE (reference sequence). The CDR3 covers 13 residues. V was clipped by 0 bases and J by 6 bases; unmatched bases: 1. CDR3 region: CASSLAGRDTQYF. The CDR3 bases are TGTGCCAGCAGCTTGGCCGGGAGGGATACGCAGTATTTT.

The V and J genes are TRBV11-3 and TRBJ1-3; D unresolved. Germline V gene lookup returns CDR1 SGHNT and CDR2 YENEEA. V lost 0 bases, J lost 2 bases, and 14 bases lay in between. The CDR3 covers 17 residues. DNA of the CDR3: TGTGCCAGCAGCTTAGATGGGAGGGCCGCGGCTGGAAACACCATATATTTT. It is translated as CASSLDGRAAAGNTIYF.

This chain joins TRBV7-8 and TRBJ2-1, with TRBD2 identical over 9 bases. V was pared by 3 bases and J by 5 bases, with 2 bases of the junction left unmatched. Germline V gene sequence: CDR1 SGHVS, CDR2 FQNEAQ. The CDR3 loop spans 14 amino acids. The CDR3 DNA sequence: TGTGCCAGCAGCTTTAGCGGGGGAAACAATGAGCAGTTCTTC. This translates into CASSFSGGNNEQFF.

V usage is TRBV5-4 and J usage is TRBJ2-7; D possibly corresponds to TRBD2 (6 bases). The ends were cut back, 0 bases at V and 4 bases at J, with 14 bases in the middle. Germline V gene sequence: CDR1 SGHNT, CDR2 YYREEE (reference sequence). The CDR3 consists of 15 residues. DNA for the CDR3: TGTGCCAGCAGCTTGGCCCTGGGACTGGGATACGAGCAGTACTTC. This codes for CASSLALGLGYEQYF.

The chain recombines TRBV5-5 with TRBJ1-1, with D unclear. Germline loops: CDR1 SGHKS, CDR2 YYEKEE (reference sequence). The CDR3 has 12 amino acids. Trimming stripped 1 base from V and 9 bases from J, with 10 bases between. CDR3 in amino acids: CASSLLTVQAFF. The CDR3 DNA reads TGTGCCAGCAGCTTGTTAACAGTCCAAGCTTTCTTT.

J is TRBJ2-1 and V is TRBV30; D is unresolved. V was trimmed by 3 bases and J by 4 bases, leaving 4 bases between them. The CDR3 has 11 amino acids. Germline assignment: CDR1 GTSNPN and CDR2 SVGIG (reference sequence). The CDR3 DNA is TGTGCCTGGAGGGAGTACAATGAGCAGTTCTTC. Protein: CAWREYNEQFF.

For the CDR3, the DNA is TGTGCCAGCAGCCAAGATGTGGGGGGATGGGAGCAGTTCTTC. The encoded protein is CASSQDVGGWEQFF. V is TRBV4-2 and J is TRBJ2-1, with D tentatively TRBD2 (6 bases). Germline lookup yields CDR1 LGHNA and CDR2 YNFKEQ. Trimming pared 0 bases from V and 10 bases from J, leaving 13 bases between. The CDR3 sequence is 14 residues long.

The chain links TRBV5-6 to TRBJ2-2, with D perhaps TRBD1 (6 bases). CDR1 is SGHDT, CDR2 YYEEEE, per germline. The CDR3 has 15 amino acids. V gave up 1 base and J gave up 0 bases, with 7 bases separating them. CDR3 nucleotides: TGTGCCAGCAGCTTGTACAGGGCGAACACCGGGGAGCTGTTTTTT. This encodes CASSLYRANTGELFF.

The table lists this clone with a few counts. The chain employs TRBV5-6 and TRBJ1-1; TRBD1 is a possible D gene (5 bases). Germline-derived CDR1 and CDR2 are SGHDT and YYEEEE. The CDR3 spans 14 residues. Trimming took 7 bases from V and 1 from J, leaving 14 bases between them. The CDR3, as DNA: TGTGCCAGCCTCCGAGGGGCAGGGAACACTGAAGCTTTCTTT. It encodes CASLRGAGNTEAFF.

V is TRBV6-5 and J is TRBJ1-2; D gene unclear. CDR3 length: 12 residues. The ends were cut back, 6 bases at V and 4 bases at J, with 9 bases in the middle. Germline V gives CDR1 MNHEY, CDR2 SVGAGI. CDR3 residues: CASSEASYGYTF. DNA for the CDR3: TGTGCCAGCAGCGAGGCCAGCTATGGCTACACCTTC.

This clone has only a few counts. The J gene is TRBJ1-4, the V gene TRBV4-2, with TRBD1 matching over 7 bases. The CDR3 sequence is 18 residues long. Germline V CDR1 and CDR2: LGHNA, YNFKEQ. The V segment lost 1 base and the J segment 5 bases; nucleotides outside the gene matches: 13. For the CDR3, the DNA is TGTGCCAGCAGCCAAGCCCTTTCCCCGACAGGGATCAATGAAAAACTGTTTTTT. Its translation is CASSQALSPTGINEKLFF.